Following are 20 T cell receptor beta chains from one sample sequenced in a study of blood T cell repertoires in COVID-19. Clones were sequenced by immunoSEQ multiplex PCR, and TCRdb holds only the in-frame ones, with some missing. In the table there are approximately 400,000 clones, over 75% of which are singletons. The sample was PBMCs or T cells enriched from blood (not recorded which). Receptors originate from a man aged 25-40 years who had recovered from COVID-19.

The chain employs TRBV6-4 and TRBJ1-6; D might be TRBD1 (6 bases). The CDR3 covers 16 residues. Trimming took off 0 bases at V and 9 bases at J, with 15 bases between the two ends. Germline CDR1 is MRHNA and CDR2 is SNTAGT. The CDR3, as DNA: TGTGCCAGCAGTGACTCGAAAGGGGGATACGTTTCACCCCTCCACTTT. It is translated as CASSDSKGGYVSPLHF.

The chain couples TRBV5-4 to TRBJ2-3; 8 positions match TRBD2. Germline V lookup: CDR1 SGHNT, CDR2 YYREEE (reference sequence). This CDR3 is 16 amino acids long. V trimming: 4 bases; J trimming: 5 bases; junction bases outside the gene matches: 12. The CDR3, as DNA: TGTGCCAGCAGCCCGTCGGCGGGGGGCCACCTAGATACGCAGTATTTT. Translating it yields CASSPSAGGHLDTQYF.

The table lists this clone with a few counts. CDR3 DNA: TGCGCCAGCAGCCAAGTACAGGGGTTCGGAACTGAAGCTTTCTTT. Translation: CASSQVQGFGTEAFF. This chain joins TRBV4-1 and TRBJ1-1; 7 positions agree with TRBD1. The length of the CDR3 is 15 residues. With 1 base clipped from V and 5 bases from J, the junction kept 7 bases outside the gene matches. Germline CDR1 reads MGHRA; CDR2 reads YSYEKL.

This chain joins TRBV19 and TRBJ1-4; 9 bases fit TRBD1. Germline V gene sequence: CDR1 LNHDA, CDR2 SQIVND (reference sequence). This CDR3 is 15 amino acids long. V trimming: 2 bases; J trimming: 6 bases; junction bases outside the gene matches: 4. The CDR3 sequence: CASSIRDRADEKLFF. The CDR3 DNA reads TGTGCCAGTAGTATACGGGACAGGGCGGATGAAAAACTGTTTTTT.

The chain employs TRBV5-1 and TRBJ2-6; perhaps TRBD1 as D (5 bases). There are 19 residues in the CDR3. Trimming took 1 base from V and 0 from J, leaving 17 bases between them. The germline V gene encodes CDR1 SGHRS and CDR2 YFSETQ. As DNA, the CDR3 is TGCGCCAGCAGCTTGTTTTCCCAGGGTACAAACTCTGGGGCCAACGTCCTGACTTTC. Amino acid sequence: CASSLFSQGTNSGANVLTF.

CDR3 nucleotide sequence: TGTGCCAGTAGTTTCCGAAGACATTCTCCTTTAAACTATGGCTACACCTTC. This gives the protein CASSFRRHSPLNYGYTF. This chain links TRBV19 with TRBJ1-2; D remains unclear. Per the germline V gene, CDR1 is LNHDA and CDR2 is SQIVND (reference sequence). V was cut by 5 bases and J by 2 bases, with 21 bases left in between. This CDR3 spans 17 amino acids.

This chain uses TRBV27 with TRBJ1-1; D is possibly TRBD1 (5 bases). The V and J ends lost 3 bases and 0 bases respectively, with 17 bases between them. The CDR3 contains 17 residues. Per the germline V gene, CDR1 is MNHEY and CDR2 is SMNVEV (reference sequence). CDR3 in amino acids: CASSLSNYRNLNTEAFF. CDR3 DNA: TGTGCCAGCAGTTTGTCAAATTACAGGAACTTGAACACTGAAGCTTTCTTT.

The CDR3 sequence is CASSFQGLNQPQHF. The CDR3 bases are TGTGCCAGCAGCTTTCAGGGACTCAATCAGCCCCAGCATTTT. V usage is TRBV5-5 and J usage is TRBJ1-5, with a tentative D call TRBD1 (5 bases). Trimming shortened V by 2 bases and J by 3 bases, and 9 bases separated the two germline ends. This CDR3 has 14 residues. Germline V gene sequence: CDR1 SGHKS, CDR2 YYEKEE (reference sequence).

This rearrangement joins TRBV2 to TRBJ2-7; D may be TRBD1 (6 bases). The CDR3 length is 14 residues. CDR1 is SNHLY, CDR2 FYNNEI, per germline. With 5 bases removed from V and 0 bases from J, the gap between germline ends came to 11 bases. As DNA, the CDR3 is TGTGCCAGCAGTCTAACAGGGTTCTCCTACGAGCAGTACTTC. Residues: CASSLTGFSYEQYF.

This clone was detected once. The chain combines TRBV6-2 or TRBV6-3 with TRBJ2-2, with D possibly being TRBD2 (6 bases). Trimming left V 5 bases short and J 6 bases short, with 16 bases between. The CDR3 loop spans 15 amino acids. Germline V gene data show CDR1 as MNHEY and CDR2 as SVGEGT. Here the CDR3 DNA reads TGTGCCAGCAGTCCGGGGACTGCCTGGGCCGGGGAGCTGTTTTTT. This encodes CASSPGTAWAGELFF.

The chain recombines TRBV7-2 with TRBJ2-3, with D unclear. CDR1 is SGHTA, CDR2 FQGNSA, per germline. The ends were cut back, 1 base at V and 6 bases at J, with 11 bases in the middle. The CDR3 loop spans 14 amino acids. This CDR3 is CASSLDPGVDTQYF. CDR3 nucleotide sequence: TGTGCCAGCAGCTTAGATCCGGGTGTGGATACGCAGTATTTT.

The J gene is TRBJ2-5, the V gene TRBV27, with 10 bases fitting TRBD2. V dropped 6 bases and J dropped 1; count of bases not matched to a gene: 8. The CDR3 extends over 16 amino acids. Germline CDR1 reads MNHEY; CDR2 reads SMNVEV (reference sequence). The CDR3: CASRRERGGIQETQYF. The CDR3 DNA sequence: TGTGCCAGCAGGAGGGAGCGGGGGGGAATCCAAGAGACCCAGTACTTC.

This CDR3 reads CASSLDGTGRAGNTIYF. DNA of the CDR3: TGTGCCAGCAGCTTGGATGGGACAGGACGGGCCGGAAACACCATATATTTT. The chain has TRBV5-5 and TRBJ1-3, with 8 positions matching TRBD1. V lost 0 bases and J lost 4; bases outside the gene matches: 9. CDR1 and CDR2 from the germline V gene are SGHKS and YYEKEE (reference sequence). This CDR3 is built from 17 residues.

The V call is TRBV12-5, the J call TRBJ1-1; D is unclear. Germline V gene lookup returns CDR1 LGHNT and CDR2 FRNRAP. CDR3 length equals 14 residues. V lost 4 bases and J lost 1, with 10 bases in between. CDR3 in amino acids: CASGSLLGNTEAFF. The CDR3 DNA is TGTGCTAGTGGTTCCCTCCTAGGGAACACTGAAGCTTTCTTT.

The chain recombines TRBV5-1 with TRBJ2-1; a weak D match, TRBD2 (6 bases). The ends were cut back, 9 bases at V and 0 bases at J, with 19 bases in the middle. Germline V gene lookup returns CDR1 SGHRS and CDR2 YFSETQ. The CDR3 is 16 residues long. DNA for the CDR3: TGCGCCACGAAGTTAGCGGTTGTGAGCTCCTACAATGAGCAGTTCTTC. It is translated as CATKLAVVSSYNEQFF.

The chain recombines TRBV13 with TRBJ1-3, with TRBD1 identical over 7 bases. The CDR3 is 15 residues long. CDR1 and CDR2 from the germline V gene are PRHDT and FYEKMQ (reference sequence). With V trimmed by 2 bases and J by 4 bases, 5 bases remained unmatched. CDR3 region: CASSLYRGQGNTIYF. In DNA, the CDR3 is TGTGCCAGCAGCTTATACAGGGGACAGGGAAACACCATATATTTT. Together with reference TRBV13 and TRBJ1-3, the CDR3 gives the full variable domain: AAGVIQSPRHLIKEKRETATLKCYPIPRHDTVYWYQQGPGQDPQFLISFYEKMQSDKGSIPDRFSAQQFSDYHSELNMSSLELGDSALYFCASSLYRGQGNTIYFGEGSWLTVV.

The V gene is TRBV30, the J gene TRBJ1-1, with D unresolved. There are 15 residues in the CDR3. V gave up 2 bases and J gave up 0 bases, with 13 bases separating them. CDR1 and CDR2 from the germline V gene are GTSNPN and SVGIG (reference sequence). CDR3 sequence (DNA): TGTGCCTGGAGTTCCTTACGGTCCGTGAACACTGAAGCTTTCTTT. It specifies CAWSSLRSVNTEAFF. Drawing the rest from reference TRBV30 and TRBJ1-1, the complete variable domain is SQTIHQWPATLVQPVGSPLSLECTVEGTSNPNLYWYRQAAGRGLQLLFYSVGIGQISSEVPQNLSASRPQDRQFILSSKKLLLSDSGFYLCAWSSLRSVNTEAFFGQGTRLTVV.

V and J are TRBV6-5 and TRBJ1-3, with D hard to call. The CDR3 consists of 13 residues. V lost 0 bases and J 15 bases, leaving 15 bases between the germline ends. Germline V gene data show CDR1 as MNHEY and CDR2 as SVGAGI. The CDR3 loop is CASSYSPLDIEYF. The CDR3 bases are TGTGCCAGCAGTTACTCTCCCCTTGACATAGAATATTTT.

The chain joins TRBV5-1 to TRBJ1-2; 7 bases fit TRBD1. Germline CDR1 SGHRS, CDR2 YFSETQ. The CDR3 covers 17 residues. After removal of 0 bases from V and 3 bases from J, the junction contained 11 bases not matched to a gene. DNA for the CDR3: TGCGCCAGCAGCTTGGGCGACAGGGCAATGATTGACTATGGCTACACCTTC. Its translation is CASSLGDRAMIDYGYTF.

This clone was found a few times. The CDR3 region is CASSDRAGYTF. CDR3 DNA: TGTGCCAGCAGTGACAGGGCTGGCTACACCTTC. The rearrangement joins TRBV6-6 to TRBJ1-2; 7 bases match TRBD1. CDR3 length: 11 amino acids. The V gene's germline CDR1 is MNHNY and CDR2 SVGAGI (reference sequence). The V and J ends lost 5 bases and 7 bases, in that order; junction bases with no gene match: 1.